The source of this TCR beta chain is a study of blood T cell repertoires in COVID-19. Turning to the study itself: The study drew acute and convalescent COVID-19 samples from the United States, Italy and Spain.

Original analysis: Estimation of nucleated cell counts was performed using reference gene primer amplification. Assay: immunoSEQ multiplex PCR; the TCRdb copy retains only in-frame clones and omits some. The V and J calls and clone size were taken over from that table, and D and trimming were inferred from the DNA. Of roughly 260,000 clones listed, about 91% were seen once; the top ten hold roughly 2.6%. Study members were between about 18 and 90 years old and lived in some 22 US regions. Participants had their cohort set by participant-reported clinical history. The CDR3 has 15 amino acids. Germline V lookup: CDR1 LGHDT, CDR2 YNNKEL (reference sequence). V was cut by 4 bases and J by 0 bases, with 10 bases left in between.

The sequence was collected from a woman aged 25 to 39 with acute COVID-19. The V gene is TRBV3-1 (or the pseudogene TRBV3-2), the J gene TRBJ2-1, with D possibly being TRBD1 (5 bases). Sample: PBMCs or T cells enriched from blood (not recorded which). CDR3 in amino acids: CASSRAGFSYNEQFF. CDR3 DNA: TGTGCCAGCAGCCGAGCAGGGTTCTCCTACAATGAGCAGTTCTTC.